A selection of T cell receptor beta chains follows, all from one sample in a study of blood T cell repertoires in COVID-19. Measured with immunoSEQ multiplex PCR; TCRdb has only the in-frame clones, and not every one. The sample yields under 200,000 clones, approximately 90% seen once. The specimen sequenced was peripheral blood. These receptors all come from a man aged 35-49 years with active or convalescent COVID-19. CDR3s include the opening cysteine and the closing phenylalanine or tryptophan. D genes are given only for firm matches. A clone size is listed for some rows: how often the clone was seen (once, few, many), or a class if it is expanded.

V: TRBV28
D: -
J: TRBJ2-7
size: -
CDR3: CASRAGSYEQYF
DNA: TGTGCCAGCAGGGCAGGCTCCTACGAGCAGTACTTC

V: TRBV21-1
D: -
J: TRBJ1-2
size: -
CDR3: CASSLTPRAPYGYTF
DNA: TGTGCCAGCAGCCTAACCCCCAGGGCTCCCTATGGCTACACCTTC

V: TRBV12-3/TRBV12-4
D: -
J: TRBJ2-2
size: -
CDR3: CASSPGGIGELFF
DNA: TGTGCCAGCAGCCCTGGGGGGATCGGGGAGCTGTTTTTT

V: TRBV6-5
D: TRBD1
J: TRBJ2-2
size: -
CDR3: CASSYTGVSNTGELFF
DNA: TGTGCCAGCAGTTACACAGGGGTATCGAACACCGGGGAGCTGTTTTTT

V: TRBV27
D: -
J: TRBJ1-5
size: -
CDR3: CASSLAGNGNQPQHF
DNA: TGTGCCAGCAGTCTAGCGGGAAATGGCAATCAGCCCCAGCATTTT

V: TRBV27
D: -
J: TRBJ1-2
size: -
CDR3: CAGEERAYCGYTF
DNA: TGTGCCGGGGAGGAGCGGGCCTATTGTGGCTACACCTTC

V: TRBV12-3/TRBV12-4
D: -
J: TRBJ1-2
size: -
CDR3: CASSLDPSYGYTF
DNA: TGTGCCAGCAGTTTAGACCCCAGCTATGGCTACACCTTC

V: TRBV5-1
D: -
J: TRBJ2-5
size: -
CDR3: CASSLASTERETQYF
DNA: TGCGCCAGCAGCTTGGCGTCCACGGAGAGGGAGACCCAGTACTTC

V: TRBV5-1
D: -
J: TRBJ2-3
size: -
CDR3: CASSFGGSTDTQYF
DNA: TGCGCCAGCAGCTTCGGGGGAAGCACAGATACGCAGTATTTT

V: TRBV28
D: -
J: TRBJ1-3
size: -
CDR3: CASSGAVGSVSGNTIYF
DNA: TGTGCCAGCAGTGGGGCCGTAGGAAGTGTCTCTGGAAACACCATATATTTT

V: TRBV7-4
D: -
J: TRBJ1-3
size: -
CDR3: CASSTPAVRVSSGNTIYF
DNA: TGTGCCAGCAGCACACCAGCGGTGCGGGTTAGCTCTGGAAACACCATATATTTT

V: TRBV9
D: -
J: TRBJ1-3
size: -
CDR3: CASSVDNRNTIYF
DNA: TGTGCCAGCAGCGTAGATAACAGAAACACCATATATTTT

V: TRBV27
D: -
J: TRBJ1-2
size: -
CDR3: CASGPSNYGYTF
DNA: TGTGCCAGCGGGCCCTCTAACTATGGCTACACCTTC

V: TRBV18
D: -
J: TRBJ1-6
size: -
CDR3: CASSPQSLSSYNSPLHF
DNA: TGTGCCAGCTCACCACAGAGCTTGAGCTCCTATAATTCACCCCTCCACTTT

V: TRBV5-1
D: -
J: TRBJ2-1
size: -
CDR3: CASSLVQGGVNEQFF
DNA: TGCGCCAGCAGCTTGGTACAGGGTGGGGTAAATGAGCAGTTCTTC

V: TRBV2
D: TRBD1
J: TRBJ2-7
size: -
CDR3: CASSRQGSSYEQYF
DNA: TGTGCCAGCAGTAGACAGGGAAGCTCCTACGAGCAGTACTTC

V: TRBV28
D: -
J: TRBJ2-3
size: -
CDR3: CASSLRTASVTDTQYF
DNA: TGTGCCAGCAGTCTCCGGACAGCGTCCGTCACAGATACGCAGTATTTT

V: TRBV7-6
D: TRBD1
J: TRBJ1-3
size: -
CDR3: CASSSQGAGNTIYF
DNA: TGTGCCAGCAGCTCGCAGGGGGCGGGAAACACCATATATTTT

V: TRBV2
D: TRBD1
J: TRBJ1-1
size: -
CDR3: CASSVQGTGTEAFF
DNA: TGTGCCAGCAGTGTACAGGGGACGGGCACTGAAGCTTTCTTT

V: TRBV28
D: TRBD2
J: TRBJ2-6
size: -
CDR3: CASSFPIEAGAGAANVLTF
DNA: TGTGCCAGCAGTTTTCCCATAGAAGCGGGAGCTGGAGCGGCCAACGTCCTGACTTTC

V: TRBV5-1
D: TRBD2
J: TRBJ2-1
size: -
CDR3: CASSLGRGAGIYNEQFF
DNA: TGCGCCAGCAGCTTAGGAAGGGGAGCGGGGATATACAATGAGCAGTTCTTC

V: TRBV7-2
D: -
J: TRBJ2-5
size: once
CDR3: CASSSQTANNQVLKETQYF
DNA: TGTGCCAGCAGCTCCCAGACAGCAAACAATCAAGTACTAAAAGAGACCCAGTACTTC

V: TRBV27
D: -
J: TRBJ2-1
size: -
CDR3: CASIDGTWGEQFF
DNA: TGTGCCAGCATCGACGGGACTTGGGGTGAGCAGTTCTTC

V: TRBV12-3/TRBV12-4
D: -
J: TRBJ2-7
size: -
CDR3: CASSLIRPYEQYF
DNA: TGTGCCAGCAGTTTGATCAGGCCCTACGAGCAGTACTTC

V: TRBV19
D: TRBD2
J: TRBJ2-7
size: -
CDR3: CASRLVAGGLYEQYF
DNA: TGTGCCAGTAGGCTGGTGGCGGGGGGGCTCTACGAGCAGTACTTC

V: TRBV27
D: TRBD2
J: TRBJ2-7
size: once
CDR3: CASRRTSGSFEQYF
DNA: TGTGCCAGCAGACGGACTAGCGGGAGCTTTGAGCAGTACTTC

V: TRBV5-6
D: TRBD1
J: TRBJ2-5
size: -
CDR3: CASSSGTGTLGTQYF
DNA: TGTGCCAGCAGCTCCGGGACAGGGACTCTCGGGACCCAGTACTTC

V: TRBV28
D: -
J: TRBJ2-7
size: -
CDR3: CASRQGYEQYF
DNA: TGTGCCAGCAGACAGGGCTACGAGCAGTACTTC

V: TRBV28
D: TRBD1
J: TRBJ1-5
size: -
CDR3: CASEKTGNQPQHF
DNA: TGTGCCAGCGAAAAGACAGGGAATCAGCCCCAGCATTTT

V: TRBV19
D: TRBD1
J: TRBJ2-2
size: -
CDR3: CASSIDLRGRTGELFF
DNA: TGTGCCAGTAGTATAGATCTTAGGGGGCGGACCGGGGAGCTGTTTTTT

V: TRBV6-6
D: -
J: TRBJ2-3
size: -
CDR3: CASNLRAADTQYF
DNA: TGTGCCAGCAACCTGCGGGCAGCAGATACGCAGTATTTT

V: TRBV19
D: TRBD1
J: TRBJ1-5
size: few
CDR3: CASCQGAQPQHF
DNA: TGTGCCAGTTGCCAGGGGGCACAGCCCCAGCATTTT

V: TRBV7-2
D: -
J: TRBJ2-7
size: -
CDR3: CASSLYPSSYEQYF
DNA: TGTGCCAGCAGCTTATATCCCAGTTCCTACGAGCAGTACTTC

V: TRBV6-5
D: -
J: TRBJ2-3
size: -
CDR3: CASRAGFSTDTQYF
DNA: TGTGCCAGCAGGGCGGGGTTTAGCACAGATACGCAGTATTTT

V: TRBV28
D: -
J: TRBJ2-7
size: -
CDR3: CASSPATGVSYF
DNA: TGTGCCAGCAGTCCGGCAACGGGTGTTTCGTACTTC

V: TRBV6-2/TRBV6-3
D: -
J: TRBJ1-2
size: -
CDR3: CASSQWTNYGYTF
DNA: TGTGCCAGCAGCCAGTGGACAAACTATGGCTACACCTTC

V: TRBV19
D: -
J: TRBJ1-1
size: -
CDR3: CASSVTGMNTEAFF
DNA: TGTGCCAGTAGTGTGACAGGAATGAACACTGAAGCTTTCTTT

V: TRBV24-1
D: TRBD2
J: TRBJ2-2
size: few
CDR3: CATNAGGPRTGELFF
DNA: TGTGCCACCAATGCGGGGGGGCCCCGGACCGGGGAGCTGTTTTTT

V: TRBV28
D: -
J: TRBJ1-1
size: -
CDR3: CASSPQRPLGSEAFF
DNA: TGTGCCAGCAGTCCTCAAAGACCCCTCGGGTCTGAAGCTTTCTTT

V: TRBV12-3/TRBV12-4
D: -
J: TRBJ1-2
size: -
CDR3: CASSHDGGKGYTF
DNA: TGTGCCAGCAGTCATGACGGAGGGAAAGGCTACACCTTC

V: TRBV9
D: -
J: TRBJ1-2
size: -
CDR3: CASSDGTLANYGYTF
DNA: TGTGCCAGCAGCGATGGGACATTAGCTAACTATGGCTACACCTTC

V: TRBV5-5
D: -
J: TRBJ2-3
size: -
CDR3: CASSLGAGWADTQYF
DNA: TGTGCCAGCAGCTTAGGGGCGGGGTGGGCAGATACGCAGTATTTT

V: TRBV18
D: -
J: TRBJ1-2
size: -
CDR3: CASSRGAGGYTF
DNA: TGTGCCAGCTCACGCGGGGCTGGTGGCTACACCTTC

V: TRBV19
D: -
J: TRBJ1-6
size: -
CDR3: CASTGRSSYNSPLHF
DNA: TGTGCCAGTACCGGGAGAAGCTCCTATAATTCACCCCTCCACTTT